Below, 5 T cell receptor beta chains from the same sample are listed, as sequenced in a study of T cell responses to AZD1222 COVID-19 vaccine (dated by TCRdb to 2020 to 2023). The time point label of this sample denotes: about 28 days (+/-7) after the second vaccine dose. The library relied on the immunoSEQ multiplex PCR assay. Drawn from immuneACCESS, this table holds only the in-frame rearrangements with V and J called that TCRdb kept. Clones are partly lost; checked studies trace under half to an unresolved V gene and leave the rest unexplained. Recorded for this sample are approximately 28,000 clones; approximately 88% of them occurred a single time. The ten largest clonotypes hold around 13% of the sample. Sequencing used peripheral blood, obtained 28 days after the second AZD1222 dose. Receptors were obtained from an adult who received the AZD1222 COVID-19 vaccine.

The CDR3 loop is CASSVAGNGELFF. DNA for the CDR3: TGTGCCAGCAGCGTAGCGGGAAACGGGGAGCTGTTTTTT. The genes are TRBV9 and TRBJ2-2, with a tentative D call TRBD2 (5 bases). Germline CDR1 and CDR2: SGDLS and YYNGEE. Trimming left V 0 bases short and J 7 bases short, with 7 bases between. There are 13 residues in the CDR3. The whole variable domain, remainder taken from reference TRBV9 and TRBJ2-2, is DSGVTQTPKHLITATGQRVTLRCSPRSGDLSVYWYQQSLDQGLQFLIQYYNGEERAKGNILERFSAQQFPDLHSELNLSSLELGDSALYFCASSVAGNGELFFGEGSRLTVL.

The CDR3 DNA sequence: TGTGCCAGCAGCTGGGGCAGCCCGAACACTGAAGCTTTCTTT. It yields the protein CASSWGSPNTEAFF. The J gene is TRBJ1-1, the V gene TRBV7-2; TRBD1 might be the D (5 bases). Per the germline V gene, CDR1 is SGHTA and CDR2 is FQGNSA. This CDR3 has 14 amino acids. The V and J ends lost 4 bases and 1 base respectively, with 10 bases between them.

This clone was observed once. This chain uses TRBV2 with TRBJ1-4, with D tentatively TRBD1 (5 bases). From germline, CDR1 is SNHLY and CDR2 FYNNEI. Deletions cut 3 bases from V and 7 bases from J, with 15 bases between. The CDR3 is 15 residues long. The CDR3 here is CASSDWAGGFEKLFF. CDR3 DNA: TGTGCCAGCAGTGATTGGGCTGGGGGGTTTGAAAAACTGTTTTTT. Together with reference TRBV2 and TRBJ1-4, the CDR3 gives the full variable domain: EPEVTQTPSHQVTQMGQEVILRCVPISNHLYFYWYRQILGQKVEFLVSFYNNEISEKSEIFDDQFSVERPDGSNFTLKIRSTKLEDSAMYFCASSDWAGGFEKLFFGSGTQLSVL.

This clone was seen just once. The chain recombines TRBV6-5 with TRBJ2-7; D perhaps matches TRBD2 (6 bases). The CDR3 consists of 13 residues. Trimming left V 6 bases short and J 2 bases short, with 11 bases between. From germline, CDR1 is MNHEY and CDR2 SVGAGI. This CDR3 is CASRPGLTYEQYF. DNA of the CDR3: TGTGCCAGCAGACCGGGACTGACCTACGAGCAGTACTTC.

The gene calls are TRBV29-1 and TRBJ1-5; D is possibly TRBD1 (5 bases). From germline, CDR1 is SQVTM and CDR2 ANQGSEA. V lost 7 bases, J lost 6 bases, and 16 bases lay in between. The CDR3 covers 13 residues. The CDR3, as DNA: TGCAGCGCCTCCTTAGGGGTGGGTCAGCCCCAGCATTTT. Protein product: CSASLGVGQPQHF.